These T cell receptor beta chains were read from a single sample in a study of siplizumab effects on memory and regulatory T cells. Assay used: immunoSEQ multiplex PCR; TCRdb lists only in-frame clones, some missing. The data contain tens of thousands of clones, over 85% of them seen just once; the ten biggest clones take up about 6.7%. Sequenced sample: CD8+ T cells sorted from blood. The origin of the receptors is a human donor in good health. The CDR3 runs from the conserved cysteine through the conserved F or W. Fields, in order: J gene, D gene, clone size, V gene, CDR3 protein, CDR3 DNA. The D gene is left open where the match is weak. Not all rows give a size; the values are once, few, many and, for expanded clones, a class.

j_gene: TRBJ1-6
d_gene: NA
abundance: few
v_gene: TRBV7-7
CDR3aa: CASSLATRTDNSPLHF
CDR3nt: TGTGCTAGCAGCTTAGCAACCAGGACAGATAATTCACCCCTCCACTTT

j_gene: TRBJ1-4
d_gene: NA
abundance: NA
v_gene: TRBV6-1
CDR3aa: CASSEGTSLNEKLFF
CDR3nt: TGTGCCAGCAGTGAAGGTACAAGTCTTAATGAAAAACTGTTTTTT

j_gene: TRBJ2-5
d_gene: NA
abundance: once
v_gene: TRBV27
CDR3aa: CASMGTEQETQYF
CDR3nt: TGTGCCAGCATGGGGACGGAACAAGAGACCCAGTACTTC

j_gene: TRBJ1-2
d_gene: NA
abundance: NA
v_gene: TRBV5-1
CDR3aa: CASSSYSGTELYGYTF
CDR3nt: TGCGCCAGCAGCTCTTATTCCGGGACGGAACTCTATGGCTACACCTTC

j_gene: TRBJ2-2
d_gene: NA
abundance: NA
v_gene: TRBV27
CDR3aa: CASRIRGGELFF
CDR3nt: TGTGCCAGCAGGATACGTGGCGGGGAGCTGTTTTTT

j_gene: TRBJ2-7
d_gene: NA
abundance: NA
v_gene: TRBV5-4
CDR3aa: CASSLDRYEQYF
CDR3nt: TGTGCCAGCAGCTTGGACAGGTACGAGCAGTACTTC

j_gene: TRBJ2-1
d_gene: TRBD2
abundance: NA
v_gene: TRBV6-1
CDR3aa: CASSALWEGWNEQFF
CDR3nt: TGTGCCAGCAGTGCCCTATGGGAGGGATGGAATGAGCAGTTCTTC

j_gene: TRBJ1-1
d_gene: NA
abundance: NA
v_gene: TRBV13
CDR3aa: CASSLTTEAFF
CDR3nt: TGTGCCAGCAGCTTAACCACTGAAGCTTTCTTT

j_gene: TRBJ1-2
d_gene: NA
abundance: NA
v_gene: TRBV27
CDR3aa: CASSFAGGSGYTF
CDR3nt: TGTGCCAGCAGTTTCGCCGGGGGGAGCGGCTACACCTTC

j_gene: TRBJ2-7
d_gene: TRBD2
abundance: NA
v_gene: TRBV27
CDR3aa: CASSLGTTPYEQYF
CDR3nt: TGTGCCAGCAGTTTAGGGACTACCCCCTACGAGCAGTACTTC

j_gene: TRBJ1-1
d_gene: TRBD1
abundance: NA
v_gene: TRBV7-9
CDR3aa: CASSLYLRGGRPNTEAFF
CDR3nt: TGTGCCAGCAGCTTATACCTCAGGGGGGGACGGCCGAACACTGAAGCTTTCTTT

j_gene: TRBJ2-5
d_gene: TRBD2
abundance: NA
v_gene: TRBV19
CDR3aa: CASSNGRRAQYF
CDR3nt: TGTGCCAGTAGTAACGGGAGGCGGGCCCAGTACTTC

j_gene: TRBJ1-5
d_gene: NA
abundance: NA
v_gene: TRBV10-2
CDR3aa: CASSESGRVIQPQHF
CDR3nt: TGCGCCAGCAGTGAGTCCGGCAGGGTAATTCAGCCCCAGCATTTT

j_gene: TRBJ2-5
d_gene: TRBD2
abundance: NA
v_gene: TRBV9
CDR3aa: CASSPGTSEETQYF
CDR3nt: TGTGCCAGCAGCCCCGGGACTAGCGAAGAGACCCAGTACTTC

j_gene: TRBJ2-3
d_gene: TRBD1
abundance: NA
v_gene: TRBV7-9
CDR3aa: CASSLDRFTDTQYF
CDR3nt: TGTGCCAGCAGCTTGGACAGGTTCACAGATACGCAGTATTTT

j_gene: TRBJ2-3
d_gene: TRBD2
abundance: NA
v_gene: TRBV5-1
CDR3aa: CASSLASGGTDTQYF
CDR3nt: TGCGCCAGCAGCTTGGCTAGCGGGGGCACAGATACGCAGTATTTT

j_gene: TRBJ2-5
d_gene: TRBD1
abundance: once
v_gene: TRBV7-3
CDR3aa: CASSPSGTGSQETQYF
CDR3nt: TGTGCCAGCAGCCCGTCCGGGACAGGGAGTCAAGAGACCCAGTACTTC

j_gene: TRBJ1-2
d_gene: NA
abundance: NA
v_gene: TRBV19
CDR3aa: CASSSGGGVYGYTF
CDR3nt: TGTGCCAGTAGCAGCGGAGGAGGGGTCTATGGCTACACCTTC

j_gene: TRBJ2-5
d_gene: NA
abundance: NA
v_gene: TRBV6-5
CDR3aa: CASSYSKGGRGTQYF
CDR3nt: TGTGCCAGCAGTTACTCGAAGGGGGGACGAGGGACCCAGTACTTC

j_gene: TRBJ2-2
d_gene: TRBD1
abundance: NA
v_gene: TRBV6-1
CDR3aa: CASSPGTGDVGELFF
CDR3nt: TGTGCCAGCAGCCCCGGGACAGGGGATGTCGGGGAGCTGTTTTTT

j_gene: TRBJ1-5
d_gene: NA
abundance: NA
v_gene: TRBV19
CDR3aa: CASSISQGGNQPQHF
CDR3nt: TGTGCCAGTAGTATTTCGCAGGGTGGCAATCAGCCCCAGCATTTT

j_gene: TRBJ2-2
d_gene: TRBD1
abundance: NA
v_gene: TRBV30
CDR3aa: CAWDRDGELFF
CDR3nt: TGTGCCTGGGACAGGGACGGGGAGCTGTTTTTT

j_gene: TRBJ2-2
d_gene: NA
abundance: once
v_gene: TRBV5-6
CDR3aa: CASSGTTGELFF
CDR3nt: TGTGCCAGCAGCGGGACCACCGGGGAGCTGTTTTTT

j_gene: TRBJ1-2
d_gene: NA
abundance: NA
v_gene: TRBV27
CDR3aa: CASSPSLSRGVHYGYTF
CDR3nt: TGTGCCAGCAGTCCTTCCCTCTCCCGGGGAGTCCACTATGGCTACACCTTC

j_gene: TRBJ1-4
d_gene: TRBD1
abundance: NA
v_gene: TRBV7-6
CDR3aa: CASSSRQGEANEKLFF
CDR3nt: TGTGCCAGCAGCTCCCGACAGGGGGAGGCTAATGAAAAACTGTTTTTT

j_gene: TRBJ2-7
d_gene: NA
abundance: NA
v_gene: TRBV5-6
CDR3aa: CASSLRGVIYEQYF
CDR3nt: TGTGCCAGCAGCTTAAGGGGAGTCATATACGAGCAGTACTTC

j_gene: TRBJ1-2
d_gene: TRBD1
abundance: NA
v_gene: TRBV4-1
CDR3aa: CASSQVSGQVGGYTF
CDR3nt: TGCGCCAGCAGCCAAGTCTCCGGACAGGTAGGAGGCTACACCTTC

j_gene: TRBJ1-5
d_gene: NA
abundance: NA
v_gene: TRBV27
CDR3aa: CASSFGDSNQPQHF
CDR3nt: TGTGCCAGCAGTTTCGGGGACTCCAATCAGCCCCAGCATTTT

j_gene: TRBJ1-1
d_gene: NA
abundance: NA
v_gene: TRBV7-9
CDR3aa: CASSLVQGNPEAFF
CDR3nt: TGTGCCAGCAGCTTAGTGCAGGGGAATCCTGAAGCTTTCTTT

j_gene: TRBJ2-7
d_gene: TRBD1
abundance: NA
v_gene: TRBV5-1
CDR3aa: CASSLGDRAHEQYF
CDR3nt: TGCGCCAGCAGCTTGGGGGACAGGGCCCACGAGCAGTACTTC

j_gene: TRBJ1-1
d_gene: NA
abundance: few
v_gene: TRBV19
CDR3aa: CASSIVGGSAFF
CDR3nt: TGTGCCAGTAGTATAGTTGGAGGTTCCGCTTTCTTT

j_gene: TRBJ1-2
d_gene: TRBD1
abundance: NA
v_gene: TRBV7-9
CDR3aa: CASSLALRQGSGYTF
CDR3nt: TGTGCCAGCAGCTTAGCGCTAAGACAGGGGAGTGGCTACACCTTC

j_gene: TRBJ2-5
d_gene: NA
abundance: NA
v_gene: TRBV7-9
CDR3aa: CASSHRTVQETQYF
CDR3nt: TGTGCCAGCAGCCATCGGACAGTTCAAGAGACCCAGTACTTC

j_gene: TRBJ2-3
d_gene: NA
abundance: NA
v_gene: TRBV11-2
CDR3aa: CASSLRGGGPDTQYF
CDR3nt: TGTGCCAGCAGCTTAAGAGGGGGGGGCCCAGATACGCAGTATTTT

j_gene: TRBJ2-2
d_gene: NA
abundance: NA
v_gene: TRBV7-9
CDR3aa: CASSLARGGDTGELFF
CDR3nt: TGTGCCAGCAGCTTAGCCAGGGGAGGGGACACCGGGGAGCTGTTTTTT

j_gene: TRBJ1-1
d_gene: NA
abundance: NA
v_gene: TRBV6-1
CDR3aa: CASSEDFHSATEAFF
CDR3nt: TGTGCCAGCAGTGAAGATTTTCACAGCGCCACTGAAGCTTTCTTT

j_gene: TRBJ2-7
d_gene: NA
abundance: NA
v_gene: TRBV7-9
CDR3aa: CASSLAGSVQGYEQYF
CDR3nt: TGTGCCAGCAGCTTAGCGGGCTCGGTACAGGGCTACGAGCAGTACTTC

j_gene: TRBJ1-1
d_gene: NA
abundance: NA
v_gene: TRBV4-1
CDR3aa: CASSQERDQYTEAFF
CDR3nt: TGCGCCAGCAGCCAAGAAAGGGACCAGTACACTGAAGCTTTCTTT

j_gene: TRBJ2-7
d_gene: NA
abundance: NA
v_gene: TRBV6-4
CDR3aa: CASNSAGPYYEQYF
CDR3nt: TGTGCCAGCAATTCGGCGGGCCCTTACTACGAGCAGTACTTC

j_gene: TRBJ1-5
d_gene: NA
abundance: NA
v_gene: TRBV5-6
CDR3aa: CASSGATEGNQPQHF
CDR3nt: TGTGCCAGCAGCGGGGCGACAGAGGGCAATCAGCCCCAGCATTTT

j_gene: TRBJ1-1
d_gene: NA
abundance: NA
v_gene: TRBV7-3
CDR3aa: CASSLTSGTVNTEAFF
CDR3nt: TGTGCCAGCAGCTTGACTTCCGGGACGGTGAACACTGAAGCTTTCTTT

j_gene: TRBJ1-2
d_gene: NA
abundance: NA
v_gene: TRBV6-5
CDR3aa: CASSYSNMAVNYGYTF
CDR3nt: TGTGCCAGCAGTTACTCGAATATGGCGGTTAACTATGGCTACACCTTC

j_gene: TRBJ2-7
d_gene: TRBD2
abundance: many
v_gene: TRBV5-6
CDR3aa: CASSSNSRASGIPYYEQYF
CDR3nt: TGTGCCAGCAGCTCCAACTCCCGGGCTAGCGGGATCCCTTACTACGAGCAGTACTTC

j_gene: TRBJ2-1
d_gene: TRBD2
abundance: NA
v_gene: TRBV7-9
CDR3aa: CASSHFLAGGGHEQFF
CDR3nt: TGTGCCAGCAGCCACTTTCTAGCGGGAGGGGGACATGAGCAGTTCTTC

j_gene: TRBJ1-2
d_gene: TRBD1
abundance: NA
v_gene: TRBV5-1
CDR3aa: CASSTDSGTGYGYTF
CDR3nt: TGCGCCAGCAGCACGGACTCCGGGACAGGCTATGGCTACACCTTC

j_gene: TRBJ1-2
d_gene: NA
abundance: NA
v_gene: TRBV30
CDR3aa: CAWTGQTRPPNYGYTF
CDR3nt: TGTGCCTGGACCGGACAAACTCGACCCCCTAACTATGGCTACACCTTC

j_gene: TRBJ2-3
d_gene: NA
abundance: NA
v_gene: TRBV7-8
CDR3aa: CASSEGGDTQYF
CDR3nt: TGTGCCAGCAGCGAGGGTGGAGATACGCAGTATTTT

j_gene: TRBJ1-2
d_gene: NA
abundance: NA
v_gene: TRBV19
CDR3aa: CASSEGGAAYGYTF
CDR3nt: TGTGCCAGTAGTGAAGGGGGTGCCGCCTATGGCTACACCTTC

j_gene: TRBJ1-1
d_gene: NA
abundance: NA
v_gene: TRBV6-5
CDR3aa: CASSSRGGVNTEAFF
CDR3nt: TGTGCCAGCAGCAGCAGGGGCGGAGTGAACACTGAAGCTTTCTTT

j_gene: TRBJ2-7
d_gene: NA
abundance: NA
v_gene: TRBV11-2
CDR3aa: CASSFFTGTDEQYF
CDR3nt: TGTGCCAGCAGCTTTTTCACAGGGACCGACGAGCAGTACTTC

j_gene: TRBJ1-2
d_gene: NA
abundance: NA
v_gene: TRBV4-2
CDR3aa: CASSQPGLGQVDYGYTF
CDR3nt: TGTGCCAGCAGCCAACCAGGACTGGGACAAGTCGACTATGGCTACACCTTC

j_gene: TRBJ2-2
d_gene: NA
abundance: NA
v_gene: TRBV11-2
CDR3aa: CASSLVGGLGTGELFF
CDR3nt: TGTGCCAGCAGCTTAGTTGGGGGGCTTGGCACCGGGGAGCTGTTTTTT

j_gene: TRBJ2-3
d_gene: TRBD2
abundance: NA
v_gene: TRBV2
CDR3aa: CASSNTGLAGDVQYF
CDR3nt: TGTGCCAGCAGCAACACGGGACTAGCGGGAGACGTGCAGTATTTT

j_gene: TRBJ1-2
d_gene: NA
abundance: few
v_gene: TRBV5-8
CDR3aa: CASSHNATF
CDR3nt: TGTGCCAGCAGCCACAACGCCACCTTC

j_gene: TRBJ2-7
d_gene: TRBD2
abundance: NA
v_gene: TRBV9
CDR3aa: CASSVGGGSAYEQYF
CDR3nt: TGTGCCAGCAGCGTAGGTGGCGGGAGCGCCTACGAGCAGTACTTC

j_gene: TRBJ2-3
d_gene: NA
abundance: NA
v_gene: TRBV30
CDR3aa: CAWSAYSYGGTDTQYF
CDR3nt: TGTGCCTGGAGTGCCTATTCCTACGGGGGCACAGATACGCAGTATTTT

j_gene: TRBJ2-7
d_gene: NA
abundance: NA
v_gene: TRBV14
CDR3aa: CASSQDFGGQPSYEQYF
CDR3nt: TGTGCCAGCAGCCAAGACTTCGGAGGACAGCCCTCCTACGAGCAGTACTTC

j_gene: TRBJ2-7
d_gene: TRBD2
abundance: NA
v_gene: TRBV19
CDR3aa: CASSGDRAGVNYEQYF
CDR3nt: TGTGCCAGTAGTGGAGACCGGGCGGGAGTTAACTACGAGCAGTACTTC

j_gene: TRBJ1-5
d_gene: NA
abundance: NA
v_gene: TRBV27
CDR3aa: CASRGEGNQPQHF
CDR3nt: TGTGCCAGCCGGGGGGAGGGCAATCAGCCCCAGCATTTT

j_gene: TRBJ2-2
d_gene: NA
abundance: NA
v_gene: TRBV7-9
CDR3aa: CASSPKNTGELFF
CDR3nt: TGTGCCAGCAGCCCGAAAAACACCGGGGAGCTGTTTTTT